Below, 20 T cell receptor beta chains from the same sample are listed, as sequenced in a study of T-cell reconstitution after alpha-beta-depleted transplantation in children. Preparation of the TCRbeta library used unique molecular identifiers. TCRdb called the PCR reads again in MiXCR, with one record for every CDR3 protein. In the table there are approximately 400,000 distinct CDR3 sequences, roughly a tenth of which are singletons. The source was PBMCs from the stem cell graft donor, collected from the stem cell graft. These receptors were collected from a human donor who donated a stem cell graft to a child with acute myeloid leukemia.

This clonotype was counted between two and nine times. In nucleotides, the CDR3 is TGCAGCGTTGAAAGGACAGGGGATAGCACAGATACGCAGTATTTT. Its protein is CSVERTGDSTDTQYF. The chain joins TRBV29-1 to TRBJ2-3, with TRBD1 matching over 9 bases. CDR3 length equals 15 residues. CDR1 SQVTM and CDR2 ANQGSEA come from the germline V gene. With 2 bases clipped from V and 0 bases from J, the junction kept 3 bases outside the gene matches.

This clonotype appeared a few times. The rearrangement links TRBV5-1 to TRBJ2-3; the match to TRBD2 covers 9 bases. The CDR3 contains 15 residues. CDR1 and CDR2 from the germline V gene are SGHRS and YFSETQ. The junction had 3 bases not matched to a gene; V was cut back by 0 bases and J by 4 bases. The CDR3 nucleotides are TGCGCCAGCAGCTTGGGGACTAGCGTTGCAGATACGCAGTATTTT. Translating it yields CASSLGTSVADTQYF.

This clonotype was detected many times. The chain employs TRBV6-1 and TRBJ2-1; 7 nucleotides align to TRBD2. CDR1 MNHNS and CDR2 SASEGT come from the germline V gene. CDR3 size: 16 residues. V trimming: 1 base; J trimming: 1 base; junction bases outside the gene matches: 4. CDR3 protein: CASSEVGGSSYNEQFF. The CDR3 bases are TGTGCCAGCAGTGAAGTGGGCGGGAGTTCCTACAATGAGCAGTTCTTC.

This clonotype was detected only a few times. This chain connects TRBV18 to TRBJ2-7, with a possible D match to TRBD2 (5 bases). Germline V gene sequence: CDR1 KGHSH, CDR2 LQKENI. V lost 6 bases and J lost 5, with 11 bases in between. This CDR3 has 12 residues. The CDR3 region has the DNA TGTGCCAGCTCCCCGACCGGGGACGAGCAGTACGTC. Residues: CASSPTGDEQYV.

This clonotype was counted at least ten times. The rearrangement joins TRBV27 to TRBJ2-7; a weak D match, TRBD1 (5 bases). The germline V gene encodes CDR1 MNHEY and CDR2 SMNVEV (reference sequence). There are 13 residues in the CDR3. Trimming removed 5 bases at V and 7 bases at J, with 15 bases between. The CDR3 region is CASSLNAWTEQYF. Written as DNA, the CDR3 is TGTGCCAGCAGTCTAAATGCTTGGACAGAGCAGTACTTC.

V is TRBV10-3 and J is TRBJ2-3; 8 bases map to TRBD2. This CDR3 has 14 residues. Trimming removed 8 bases from V and 9 bases from J; junction bases left unmatched: 13. Germline CDR1 and CDR2: ENHRY and SYGVKD. The CDR3 sequence: CAIGTSGARETQYF. CDR3 bases: TGTGCCATCGGCACTAGCGGCGCCAGGGAGACGCAGTATTTT.

This clonotype was seen a few times. The rearrangement joins TRBV5-1 to TRBJ2-3, with D perhaps assigned TRBD1 or TRBD2 (6 bases each). The CDR3 loop spans 13 amino acids. Germline lookup yields CDR1 SGHRS and CDR2 YFSETQ. V was trimmed by 3 bases and J by 6 bases, leaving 11 bases between them. This CDR3 is CASSSGGGDTQYF. The CDR3 DNA sequence: TGCGCCAGCAGCTCCGGGGGCGGTGATACGCAGTATTTT.

The CDR3 sequence is CASSPRVNEQFF. CDR3 bases: TGTGCCAGCAGCCCCAGGGTTAATGAGCAGTTCTTC. This chain uses TRBV7-2 with TRBJ2-1; D possibly corresponds to TRBD1 (5 bases). Germline V CDR1 and CDR2: SGHTA, FQGNSA. V lost 5 bases to trimming and J lost 7 bases, with 9 bases between them. This CDR3 contains 12 residues. Drawing the rest from reference TRBV7-2 and TRBJ2-1, the complete variable domain is GAGVSQSPSNKVTEKGKDVELRCDPISGHTALYWYRQSLGQGLEFLIYFQGNSAPDKSGLPSDRFSAERTGGSVSTLTIQRTQQEDSAVYLCASSPRVNEQFFGPGTRLTVL.

The gene calls are TRBV29-1 and TRBJ2-2; D remains ambiguous. This CDR3 has 15 amino acids. V shed 7 bases and J shed 6 bases, with 21 bases lying between them. The germline gives CDR1 SQVTM, CDR2 ANQGSEA. CDR3 nucleotides: TGCAGCGCCACCTATCGCACGGACGGATCCGGGGAGCTGTTTTTT. It translates to CSATYRTDGSGELFF.

This clonotype has ten or more counts. The chain couples TRBV5-1 to TRBJ1-3; maybe TRBD1 (5 bases). V shed 0 bases and J shed 0 bases, with 10 bases lying between them. Germline CDR1 is SGHRS and CDR2 is YFSETQ. This CDR3 spans 16 amino acids. Here the CDR3 reads CASSLGPTDSGNTIYF. In DNA, the CDR3 is TGCGCCAGCAGCTTGGGTCCGACAGACTCTGGAAACACCATATATTTT.

This clonotype has only a few counts. The genes are TRBV7-2 and TRBJ1-2, with TRBD1 matching 7 bases. The CDR3 covers 15 residues. The germline V gene has CDR1 SGHTA and CDR2 FQGNSA. V lost 5 bases to trimming and J lost 4 bases; unmatched junction nucleotides: 10. CDR3 sequence (DNA): TGTGCCAGCAGCAGAGAAACAGGGGCGGGCTATGGCTACACCTTC. It translates to CASSRETGAGYGYTF.

This clonotype turned up a few times. The chain uses TRBV12-3 or TRBV12-4 and TRBJ2-7; 8 positions match TRBD1. After removal of 5 bases from V and 5 bases from J, the junction contained 5 bases not matched to a gene. The CDR3 has 13 amino acids. The CDR3 DNA is TGTGCCAGCAGTGCCAGGACAGGGAACGAGCAGTACTTC. Amino acids: CASSARTGNEQYF.

The chain links TRBV5-1 to TRBJ2-7, with 9 bases lining up with TRBD2. The trim removed 3 bases at V and 6 bases at J, leaving 7 bases unmatched. Per germline, CDR1 SGHRS and CDR2 YFSETQ. There are 14 residues in the CDR3. This chain's CDR3 is CASSYVSGSSEQYF. The CDR3 DNA is TGCGCCAGCAGCTACGTTAGCGGGAGCTCCGAGCAGTACTTC. Complete variable domain (other parts from reference TRBV5-1 and TRBJ2-7): KAGVTQTPRYLIKTRGQQVTLSCSPISGHRSVSWYQQTPGQGLQFLFEYFSETQRNKGNFPGRFSGRQFSNSRSEMNVSTLELGDSALYLCASSYVSGSSEQYFGPGTRLTVT.

This clonotype was recorded many times. DNA of the CDR3: TGCGCCAGCAGCTTGGAATCCGCGACGACGACCCAGTACTTC. It encodes CASSLESATTTQYF. This chain links TRBV5-1 with TRBJ2-4; the D is unclear. The DNA end lines up better with TRBJ2-5; the J call may be wrong. Germline V gene lookup returns CDR1 SGHRS and CDR2 YFSETQ. The CDR3 has 14 amino acids.

This clonotype was detected a few times. This rearrangement joins TRBV29-1 to TRBJ2-1; TRBD1 agrees at 12 bases. The CDR3 runs 19 residues. Germline V gives CDR1 SQVTM, CDR2 ANQGSEA. Trimming removed 7 bases from V and 0 bases from J; junction bases left unmatched: 16. In DNA, the CDR3 is TGCAGCGGCGTTAATCCGGGACAGGGGGCTTCAAGCTCCTACAATGAGCAGTTCTTC. Protein: CSGVNPGQGASSSYNEQFF.

The V gene is TRBV5-1, the J gene TRBJ2-2, with 9 bases identical to TRBD1. This CDR3 contains 15 residues. Germline V gives CDR1 SGHRS, CDR2 YFSETQ. J gave up 7 bases and V 4 bases, and 8 bases lay outside the gene matches. Here the CDR3 reads CASSDTGGSVGELFF. CDR3 DNA: TGCGCCAGCAGCGACACAGGGGGCTCGGTCGGGGAGCTGTTTTTT.

This clonotype was detected only a few times. This sequence joins TRBV5-1 and TRBJ2-5, with D possibly TRBD1 on 5 matching bases. CDR1 is SGHRS and CDR2 is YFSETQ in the germline V gene. Trimming removed 3 bases from V and 1 base from J, with 10 bases in between. This CDR3 contains 14 residues. CDR3 coding DNA: TGCGCCAGCAGCTCCCTGGACACCCAAGAGACCCAGTACTTC. Translating gives CASSSLDTQETQYF.

The chain couples TRBV20-1 to TRBJ2-3; 14 bases are shared with TRBD2. There are 15 residues in the CDR3. Per the germline V gene, CDR1 is DFQATT and CDR2 is SNEGSKA (reference sequence). V shed 5 bases, J shed 6 bases, and the junction held 7 bases outside the gene matches. The CDR3 here is CSAPGTSGSSDTQYF. The CDR3, as DNA: TGCAGTGCTCCGGGGACTAGCGGGAGTTCGGATACGCAGTATTTT.

This sequence joins TRBV29-1 and TRBJ2-1; 9 bases agree with TRBD1. Germline lookup yields CDR1 SQVTM and CDR2 ANQGSEA. Losses at the gene ends were 4 bases for V and 5 bases for J; bases not matched to a gene: 3. CDR3 length: 13 residues. Here the CDR3 DNA reads TGCAGCGTTGCCGGGACAGGGAACAATGAGCAGTTCTTC. This translates into CSVAGTGNNEQFF.

This clonotype showed up just a few times. V is TRBV4-1 and J is TRBJ1-1, with 9 bases that match TRBD1. Unmatched junction bases numbered 14, after V lost 6 bases and J lost 9 bases. CDR3 length equals 15 residues. Looked up from germline, CDR1 is MGHRA and CDR2 is YSYEKL. The CDR3 protein is CASRENYRDRAQAFF. The CDR3 DNA follows: TGCGCCAGCAGAGAAAATTACCGGGACAGGGCGCAAGCTTTCTTT.